The rows below give T cell receptor beta chains drawn from one sample of a study of glioma-infiltrating T cells. TCRdb recomputed calls from the multiplex PCR reads with MiXCR, one row per CDR3 protein. The data contain some 22,000 distinct CDR3 sequences, under 30% of them singletons. The sequencing input was glioma tissue, nonneoplastic brain tissue, or PBMCs (not recorded which). The receptors here all came from a human donor with low-grade glioma or glioblastoma, undergoing nonglioma brain surgery, or in good health (not recorded which). Both conserved end residues are part of each CDR3. A D gene is named only where the DNA matches it firmly. Clone size is stated in some rows and not others, as once, few, many or a class when expanded.

d_call	clone_size	v_call	j_call	cdr3_nt	cdr3_aa
-	few	TRBV6-7	TRBJ2-4	-	CASSSSGGSIQYF
TRBD1	many	TRBV6-2/TRBV6-3	TRBJ1-1	TGTGCCAGCAGTTACAATGACAGGGTTTGGGGGCAGACGGACACTGAAGCTTTCTTT	CASSYNDRVWGQTDTEAFF
-	-	TRBV20-1	TRBJ2-7	TGCAGTGTTCAGTCCAGGGGATTGTACGAGCAGTACTTC	CSVQSRGLYEQYF
-	many	TRBV7-2	TRBJ1-2	TGTGCCAGCAGCTTATGGGGGAATAACTATGGCTACACCTTC	CASSLWGNNYGYTF
-	-	TRBV29-1	TRBJ2-7	TGCAGCTTCAGGACGGGTTACTACGAGCAGTACTTC	CSFRTGYYEQYF
-	many	TRBV7-9	TRBJ1-5	TGTGCCAGCAGCTTCCAAGAGGGACAGCCCCAGCATTTT	CASSFQEGQPQHF
TRBD1	-	TRBV29-1	TRBJ2-3	TGCAGCGCGGGACAGGGAAGCACAGATACGCAGTATTTT	CSAGQGSTDTQYF
TRBD1	many	TRBV27	TRBJ2-5	TGTGCCAGCAGTCAATTGACAGGGTTAGAGACCCAGTACTTC	CASSQLTGLETQYF
-	-	TRBV27	TRBJ1-1	TGTGCCAGCGGAGCCCCGGTACTCTCCGACACTGAAGCTTTCTTT	CASGAPVLSDTEAFF
-	many	TRBV20-1	TRBJ1-1	TGCAGTGCTAGAGTCCGCGGAGGAGGGCTCAACACTGAAGCTTTCTTT	CSARVRGGGLNTEAFF
TRBD2	medium-sized	TRBV24-1	TRBJ2-5	TGTGCCACCAGTGAGTGGACTAGCGGGGAACGCTCAGAGACCCAGTACTTC	CATSEWTSGERSETQYF
-	-	TRBV7-2	TRBJ2-3	TGTGCCTGCAGGACCGGCCCGACAGATACGCAGTATTTT	CACRTGPTDTQYF
TRBD2	many	TRBV20-1	TRBJ2-7	TGCAGTGCTGAGGGACTAGCGGGGGGGAGGAGCTCCTACGAGCAGTACTTC	CSAEGLAGGRSSYEQYF
-	-	TRBV18	TRBJ2-7	TGTGCCAGCTCAGAAAGGAGGGATGAGCAGTACTTC	CASSERRDEQYF
-	many	TRBV7-9	TRBJ2-3	TGTGCCAGCAGTCAAAACCATAGGGCAGATACGCAGTATTTT	CASSQNHRADTQYF
-	many	TRBV20-1	TRBJ2-7	TGCAGTGCTAGAGATTTAGCCGGAGGGTACTACGAGCAGTACTTC	CSARDLAGGYYEQYF
TRBD1	few	TRBV29-1	TRBJ1-1	TGCAGCGCCGGGACAGGGAACACTGAAGCTTTCTTT	CSAGTGNTEAFF
TRBD1	-	TRBV5-1	TRBJ2-1	TGCGCCAGCAGCCTTCAGGGGGACCACAATGAGCAGTTCTTC	CASSLQGDHNEQFF
-	-	TRBV12-3/TRBV12-4	TRBJ1-3	TGTGCCAGCAGTTTGGTCAGGCCTGGAAACACCATATATTTT	CASSLVRPGNTIYF
TRBD1	-	TRBV20-1	TRBJ2-3	TGCAGTGCTACAGGGGGCATAGATAGGCAGTATTTT	CSATGGIDRQYF
-	-	TRBV7-2	TRBJ1-3	TGTGCCAGCAGCCCGTGGACTGGAAACACCATATATTTT	CASSPWTGNTIYF
-	few	TRBV27	TRBJ2-5	TGTGCCAGCAGTTTCGCCAGAAACCAAGAGACCCAGTACTTC	CASSFARNQETQYF
-	many	TRBV27	TRBJ2-7	TGTGCCAGCAGTTTTAAGGAAACCTACGAGCAGTACTTC	CASSFKETYEQYF
-	-	TRBV6-2/TRBV6-3	TRBJ2-1	TGTGCCAGCGGCAGACTCAATCAGCAGTTCTTC	CASGRLNQQFF